This TCR beta chain was sequenced in a study of patients and donors after allogeneic stem cell transplantation. The J segment lost 3 bases and the V segment lost 5 bases, leaving 11 bases of the junction unmatched. The germline CDR1 and CDR2 sequences are DFQATT and SNEGSKA (reference sequence). The CDR3 extends over 16 amino acids. TCRdb re-called the RT-PCR reads with MiXCR, one entry per CDR3 protein. This table has about 410,000 distinct CDR3 sequences, about a sixth appearing once. This clonotype was picked up a small number of times. What was sequenced was blood, either unsorted or a sorted T cell fraction (not recorded which). The sequence was collected from a human donor who was either an allogeneic HSCT recipient or a stem cell or donor lymphocyte infusion donor (not recorded which). It is not recorded whose cells these are; they may come from a transplant donor. The chain joins TRBV20-1 to TRBJ1-5; 9 nucleotides line up with TRBD1. CDR3 sequence: CSASKPGQGSNQPQHF. For the CDR3, the DNA is TGCAGTGCTTCGAAACCGGGACAGGGCTCCAATCAGCCCCAGCATTTT.